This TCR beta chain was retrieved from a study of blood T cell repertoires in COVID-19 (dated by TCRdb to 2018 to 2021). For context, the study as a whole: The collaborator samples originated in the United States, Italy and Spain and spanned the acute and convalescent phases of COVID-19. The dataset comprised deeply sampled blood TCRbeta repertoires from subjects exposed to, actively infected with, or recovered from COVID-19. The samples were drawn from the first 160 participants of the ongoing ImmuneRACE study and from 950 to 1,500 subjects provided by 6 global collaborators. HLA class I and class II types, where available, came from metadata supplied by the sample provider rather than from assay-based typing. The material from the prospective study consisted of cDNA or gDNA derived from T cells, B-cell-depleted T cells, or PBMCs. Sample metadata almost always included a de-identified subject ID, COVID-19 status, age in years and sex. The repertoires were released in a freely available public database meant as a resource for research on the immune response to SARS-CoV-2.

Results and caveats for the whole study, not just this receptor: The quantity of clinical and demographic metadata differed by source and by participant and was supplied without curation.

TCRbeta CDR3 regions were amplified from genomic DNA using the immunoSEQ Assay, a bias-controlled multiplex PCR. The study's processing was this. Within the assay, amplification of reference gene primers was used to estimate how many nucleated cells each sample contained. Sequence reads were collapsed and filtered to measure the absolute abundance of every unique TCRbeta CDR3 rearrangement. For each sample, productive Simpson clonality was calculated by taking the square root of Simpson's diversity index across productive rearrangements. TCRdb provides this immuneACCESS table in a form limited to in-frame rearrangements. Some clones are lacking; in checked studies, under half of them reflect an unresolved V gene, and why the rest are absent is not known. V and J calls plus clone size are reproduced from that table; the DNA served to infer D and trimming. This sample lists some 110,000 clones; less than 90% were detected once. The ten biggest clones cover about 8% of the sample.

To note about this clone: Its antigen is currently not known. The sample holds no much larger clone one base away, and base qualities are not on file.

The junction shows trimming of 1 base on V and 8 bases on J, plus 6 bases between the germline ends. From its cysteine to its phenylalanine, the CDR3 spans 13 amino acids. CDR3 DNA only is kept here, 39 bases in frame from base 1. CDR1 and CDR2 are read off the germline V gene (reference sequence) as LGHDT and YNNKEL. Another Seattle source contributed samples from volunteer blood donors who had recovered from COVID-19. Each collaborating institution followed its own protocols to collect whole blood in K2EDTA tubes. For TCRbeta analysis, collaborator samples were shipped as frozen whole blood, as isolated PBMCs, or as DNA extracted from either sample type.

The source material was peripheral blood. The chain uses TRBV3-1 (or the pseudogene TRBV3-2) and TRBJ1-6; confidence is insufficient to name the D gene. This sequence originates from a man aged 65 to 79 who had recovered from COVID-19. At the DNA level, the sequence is TGTGCCAGCAGCCAAGTTAGTTATTCACCCCTCCACTTT. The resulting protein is CASSQVSYSPLHF.